Detailed here is one T cell receptor beta chain. Its antigen remains unknown. V was shortened by 6 bases and J by 7 bases, with 12 bases between the two germline ends. CDR1 and CDR2 from the germline V gene are MNHEY and SVGAGI. The CDR3 runs to 13 residues. The assay was immunoSEQ multiplex PCR, and TCRdb's table has in-frame clones only and misses some. This sample has roughly 100,000 clones, with 86% found just once. This record comes from a study of T cell responses to AZD1222 COVID-19 vaccine. Study-wide results and limits: White British people made up most donors, females outnumbered males, and clonal diversity was possibly underestimated. Just a handful of AZD1222 recipients tested seropositive at baseline.

The V gene is TRBV6-5, the J gene TRBJ2-2; D perhaps matches TRBD1 (6 bases). The receptor comes from an adult in good health. Specimen: peripheral blood, collected on day 0 of AZD1222 vaccination. The CDR3 here is CASSPQGVGELFF. CDR3 DNA: TGTGCCAGCAGCCCACAGGGTGTCGGGGAGCTGTTTTTT.